This is a list of T cell receptor beta chains from one sample in a study of T cell changes during pregnancy in multiple sclerosis. The assay was immunoSEQ multiplex PCR, and TCRdb's table has in-frame clones only and misses some. Of about 64,000 clones in the sample, roughly 90% were seen once. The input for sequencing was peripheral blood, taken in the second trimester of pregnancy. Every receptor here comes from a female donor with multiple sclerosis, enrolled in a pregnancy study. Each CDR3 is given with its conserved first and last residue. A D gene is named only where the DNA matches it firmly. The size of a clone is reported for some rows only, either as once, few or many, or as a class for expanded clones.

d_call cdr3_length j_call clone_size v_call cdr3_aa cdr3_nt
TRBD1 15 TRBJ1-5 . TRBV6-1 CASSQTGGGNQPQHF TGTGCCAGCAGTCAGACAGGGGGCGGCAATCAGCCCCAGCATTTT
. 14 TRBJ2-3 . TRBV15 CATSSSRDTDTQYF TGTGCCACCAGCAGTTCCAGGGACACAGATACGCAGTATTTT
. 15 TRBJ2-3 . TRBV9 CASSVPADSTDTQYF TGTGCCAGCAGCGTCCCAGCGGATAGCACAGATACGCAGTATTTT
. 11 TRBJ1-1 . TRBV2 CVGQGNTEAFF TGTGTAGGTCAGGGGAACACTGAAGCTTTCTTT
. 13 TRBJ2-2 . TRBV5-4 CASSLRVTGELFF TGTGCCAGCAGCCTTCGTGTCACCGGGGAGCTGTTTTTT
. 14 TRBJ1-5 . TRBV19 CASSIRDTGQPQHF TGTGCCAGTAGTATTAGGGACACCGGGCAGCCCCAGCATTTT
TRBD2 15 TRBJ2-2 . TRBV7-2 CASRRAGRITGELFF TGTGCCAGCAGAAGAGCGGGACGTATCACCGGGGAGCTGTTTTTT
TRBD1 16 TRBJ2-2 . TRBV9 CASTPPGTGVTGELFF TGTGCCAGCACCCCGCCAGGGACAGGGGTGACCGGGGAGCTGTTTTTT
TRBD2 14 TRBJ2-7 . TRBV5-1 CASSLGTSGLEQYF TGCGCCAGCAGCTTGGGGACTAGCGGGTTAGAGCAGTACTTC
. 14 TRBJ2-3 few TRBV5-4 CASSWDISTDTQYF TGTGCCAGCAGCTGGGACATAAGCACAGATACGCAGTATTTT
TRBD1 16 TRBJ2-2 . TRBV5-4 CASSGGRQGVPGELFF TGTGCCAGCAGCGGGGGCCGACAGGGGGTGCCCGGGGAGCTGTTTTTT
TRBD1 19 TRBJ1-1 . TRBV5-1 CASSLSLGTGVLVDTEAFF TGCGCCAGCAGCTTATCCTTAGGGACAGGGGTGTTGGTCGACACTGAAGCTTTCTTT
TRBD1 15 TRBJ2-7 . TRBV2 CASRANRGYFYEQYF TGTGCCAGCAGGGCCAACAGGGGATACTTTTACGAGCAGTACTTC
TRBD2 15 TRBJ2-5 few TRBV9 CASSAPGTIQETQYF TGTGCCAGCAGCGCCCCCGGGACTATCCAAGAGACCCAGTACTTC
. 17 TRBJ2-6 . TRBV29-1 CSVRTGTLSSGANVLTF TGCAGCGTTCGCACCGGGACACTCAGCTCTGGGGCCAACGTCCTGACTTTC
TRBD2 16 TRBJ2-2 once TRBV5-4 CASSSVAGVNTGELFF TGTGCCAGCAGCTCGGTAGCGGGAGTGAACACCGGGGAGCTGTTTTTT
TRBD2 14 TRBJ2-7 . TRBV7-2 CASSQIAGVYEQYF TGTGCCAGCAGCCAAATAGCGGGAGTCTACGAGCAGTACTTC
TRBD2 13 TRBJ2-5 . TRBV5-1 CASSLSGEETQYF TGCGCCAGCAGCCTAAGCGGGGAAGAGACCCAGTACTTC
TRBD2 18 TRBJ2-3 . TRBV2 CASSKGVVRAGDADTQYF TGTGCCAGCAGTAAGGGGGTGGTTAGAGCGGGAGATGCAGATACGCAGTATTTT
TRBD1 17 TRBJ2-5 . TRBV27 CASSLGAGTQQGETQYF TGTGCCAGCAGTTTAGGGGCCGGGACCCAACAGGGGGAGACCCAGTACTTC
. 17 TRBJ2-3 . TRBV7-8 CASRPNSDYFLADTQYF TGTGCCAGCAGGCCAAATTCCGACTATTTCTTAGCAGATACGCAGTATTTT
TRBD2 18 TRBJ2-7 . TRBV7-6 CASSLRPLTSGSFYEQYF TGTGCCAGCAGCTTACGACCCCTGACTAGCGGGAGTTTCTACGAGCAGTACTTC
. 15 TRBJ1-2 . TRBV6-6 CASSYGGTVNYGYTF TGTGCCAGCAGTTACGGGGGGACGGTAAACTATGGCTACACCTTC
TRBD2 15 TRBJ2-2 . TRBV7-9 CASSPRTSWSGELFF TGTGCCAGCAGCCCCAGGACTAGTTGGTCCGGGGAGCTGTTTTTT
. 15 TRBJ2-5 once TRBV11-3 CASSRWGADQETQYF TGTGCCAGCAGTCGCTGGGGAGCCGATCAAGAGACCCAGTACTTC